This T cell receptor (beta chain) was identified during a study of OX40 agonist ivuxolimab in advanced cancers. About the research overall: Recorded diagnoses for dose-escalation patients were hepatocellular carcinoma, melanoma, renal cell or head and neck cancer. General observations from the study: Some patients who did not respond also had low normalized T-cell clonal expansion.

The ends lost 0 bases at V and 0 bases at J; junction bases unmatched: 3. CDR1 is SGHRS and CDR2 is YFSETQ in the germline V gene. The CDR3 totals 16 residues. Assay used: immunoSEQ multiplex PCR; TCRdb lists only in-frame clones, some missing. Of around 100,000 clones detected, 85% to 95% appear once; the ten largest clones hold about 0.51%. Concerning this clone itself: No antigen is known for it.

The sequencing used CD4+ or CD8+ T cells sorted from blood, collected in a trial of the OX40 agonist ivuxolimab. The origin of this receptor is an adult with an advanced solid tumor such as melanoma, head and neck, liver or kidney cancer. The V gene is TRBV5-1, the J gene TRBJ1-3; 7 bases map to TRBD1. For the CDR3, the DNA is TGCGCCAGCAGCTTGGAGGGGGCGTACTCTGGAAACACCATATATTTT. It translates to CASSLEGAYSGNTIYF.